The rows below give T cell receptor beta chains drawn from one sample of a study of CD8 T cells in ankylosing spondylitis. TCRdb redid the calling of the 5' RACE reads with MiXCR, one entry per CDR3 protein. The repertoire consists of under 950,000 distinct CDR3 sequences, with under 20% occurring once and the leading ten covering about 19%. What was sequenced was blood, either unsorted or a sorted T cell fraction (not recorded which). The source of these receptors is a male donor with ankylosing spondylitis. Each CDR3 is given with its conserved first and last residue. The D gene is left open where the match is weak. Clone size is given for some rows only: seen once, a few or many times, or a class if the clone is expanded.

CDR3 DNA: TGTGCCAGCAGCTCCCTGGCGGAGGCAAGCCATGAGCAGTTCTTC
CDR3 protein: CASSSLAEASHEQFF
J gene: TRBJ2-1
D gene: -
V gene: TRBV13
clone size: -
CDR3 length: 15

CDR3 DNA: TGTGCCAGCAGTGTACAGGGAGGCTCTGGGGCCAACGTCCTGACTTTC
CDR3 protein: CASSVQGGSGANVLTF
J gene: TRBJ2-6
D gene: -
V gene: TRBV6-1
clone size: -
CDR3 length: 16

CDR3 DNA: TGTGCCAGCAGTGAAGGATGGGGACAGGGTGTTCCAGATACGCAGTATTTT
CDR3 protein: CASSEGWGQGVPDTQYF
J gene: TRBJ2-3
D gene: TRBD1
V gene: TRBV6-1
clone size: -
CDR3 length: 17

CDR3 DNA: TGTGCCAGCAGCCGGAGGGGGTTGAGCCAGCATTTT
CDR3 protein: CASSRRGLSQHF
J gene: TRBJ1-5
D gene: -
V gene: TRBV12-3/TRBV12-4
clone size: few
CDR3 length: 12

CDR3 DNA: TGTGCCAGCAGCCGCGAGTTGGGACAAAGCGCCCACGAGCAGTACTTC
CDR3 protein: CASSRELGQSAHEQYF
J gene: TRBJ2-7
D gene: -
V gene: TRBV11-3
clone size: -
CDR3 length: 16

CDR3 DNA: TGCGCCAGCAGCTATCGCGACAGGGGTAATTCACCCCTCCACTTT
CDR3 protein: CASSYRDRGNSPLHF
J gene: TRBJ1-6
D gene: TRBD1
V gene: TRBV5-1
clone size: -
CDR3 length: 15

CDR3 DNA: TGTGCCAGCTCACGAGCAGTGTCGTCCTACAATGAGCAGTTCTTC
CDR3 protein: CASSRAVSSYNEQFF
J gene: TRBJ2-1
D gene: -
V gene: TRBV18
clone size: few
CDR3 length: 15

CDR3 DNA: TGTGCCAGCAGAAGACGGGATCCCCCCTATGGCTACACCTTC
CDR3 protein: CASRRRDPPYGYTF
J gene: TRBJ1-2
D gene: -
V gene: TRBV12-3/TRBV12-4
clone size: once
CDR3 length: 14

CDR3 DNA: TGTGCCAGCAGTGATTTTATTGGGAACACTGAAGCTTTCTTT
CDR3 protein: CASSDFIGNTEAFF
J gene: TRBJ1-1
D gene: -
V gene: TRBV2
clone size: few
CDR3 length: 14

CDR3 DNA: TGTGCCAGCAGCAAAGAGGAACGGCAGGGACCCACCTATACGCAGTATTTT
CDR3 protein: CASSKEERQGPTYTQYF
J gene: TRBJ2-3
D gene: -
V gene: TRBV21-1
clone size: -
CDR3 length: 17

CDR3 DNA: TGTGCCATCAAGGGGGGTTTTGGCACTGAAGCTTTCTTT
CDR3 protein: CAIKGGFGTEAFF
J gene: TRBJ1-1
D gene: -
V gene: TRBV10-3
clone size: many
CDR3 length: 13

CDR3 DNA: TGCAGCACACGGGGGGGCAGCACCGGGGAGCTGTTTTTT
CDR3 protein: CSTRGGSTGELFF
J gene: TRBJ2-2
D gene: TRBD2
V gene: TRBV29-1
clone size: -
CDR3 length: 13

CDR3 DNA: TGTGCCAGCAGCCCCAGCGTAGGACGGAGGTATTTT
CDR3 protein: CASSPSVGRRYF
J gene: TRBJ2-3
D gene: -
V gene: TRBV7-2
clone size: few
CDR3 length: 12

CDR3 DNA: TGTGCCAGCAGTTTTGGGCTAGCGGACGAGCAGTTCTTC
CDR3 protein: CASSFGLADEQFF
J gene: TRBJ2-1
D gene: TRBD2
V gene: TRBV28
clone size: -
CDR3 length: 13